This T cell receptor beta chain was identified during a study of T-cell reconstitution after alpha-beta-depleted transplantation in children. This clonotype showed up just a few times. The CDR3 runs to 14 residues. The V and J ends lost 5 bases and 0 bases respectively, with 14 bases between them. Germline V CDR1 and CDR2: DFQATT, SNEGSKA (reference sequence). The authors prepared the TCRbeta library with unique molecular identifiers. Using its own MiXCR run on the PCR reads, TCRdb lists one record per CDR3 protein. The table lists roughly 200,000 distinct CDR3 sequences, about 9.5% of them singletons.

Sequenced material: PBMCs from the stem cell graft donor, taken from the stem cell graft. The chain carries TRBV20-1 and TRBJ2-7; D remains ambiguous. The sequence was obtained from a human donor who donated a stem cell graft to a child with acute lymphoblastic leukemia. CDR3 loop: CSAGPRYNSYEQYF. The CDR3 DNA is TGCAGTGCTGGGCCTCGGTACAACTCCTACGAGCAGTACTTC.